The 20 T cell receptor beta chains reported below all come from one sample, sequenced in a study of response to subunit inactivated influenza vaccine. TCRdb reprocessed the RT-PCR reads with MiXCR, giving one entry per CDR3 protein. The sample consists of more than 400,000 distinct CDR3 sequences, approximately 11% of them appearing once. The sample here was PBMCs from blood, taken roughly 48 days after vaccination. The receptors shown here come from a man aged 50 or older who received an inactivated influenza vaccine.

V gene TRBV5-1 combines with J gene TRBJ2-3; possibly TRBD1 for D (5 bases). The V gene lost 4 bases and the J gene lost 2 bases, with 11 bases spanning the gap. CDR3 size: 14 residues. CDR1 is SGHRS, CDR2 YFSETQ, per germline. CDR3 DNA sequence: TGCGCCAGCAGCGATCGACAGTACACAGATACGCAGTATTTT. Protein: CASSDRQYTDTQYF.

In its sample, this clonotype was seen many times. This sequence joins TRBV29-1 and TRBJ2-7; TRBD2 aligns across 7 bases. Germline-derived CDR1 and CDR2 are SQVTM and ANQGSEA. The length of the CDR3 is 13 residues. J lost 7 bases, V lost 7 bases, and 13 bases had no gene match. The CDR3 coding sequence is TGCAGCGCAGCGGGACGGTTTTTGAGTGAGCAGTACTTC. It is translated as CSAAGRFLSEQYF.

The rearrangement links TRBV5-1 to TRBJ2-2, with 8 nucleotides matching TRBD2. The V and J ends lost 0 bases and 6 bases, in that order; junction bases with no gene match: 4. The CDR3 length is 15 residues. Germline loops: CDR1 SGHRS, CDR2 YFSETQ. The CDR3 DNA sequence: TGCGCCAGCAGCTTGGCGCGGGGGGCCGCCGGGGAGCTGTTTTTT. Residues: CASSLARGAAGELFF.

This clonotype was picked up many times. The rearrangement uses TRBV5-6 and TRBJ2-1; D is tentatively TRBD1 or TRBD2 (6 bases each). This CDR3 contains 18 residues. Germline assignment: CDR1 SGHDT and CDR2 YYEEEE. V lost 0 bases, J lost 0 bases, and 16 bases lay in between. CDR3: CASSLEGGISSSYNEQFF. The CDR3 DNA follows: TGTGCCAGCAGCTTGGAGGGGGGCATATCGAGCTCCTACAATGAGCAGTTCTTC.

The chain is built from TRBV27 and TRBJ2-7; D remains ambiguous. The CDR3 totals 13 residues. Looked up from germline, CDR1 is MNHEY and CDR2 is SMNVEV (reference sequence). V was shortened by 3 bases and J by 3 bases, with 9 bases between the two germline ends. The CDR3 region has the DNA TGTGCCAGCAGTTTCAAGCAGTACTACGAGCAGTACTTC. Residues: CASSFKQYYEQYF.

V usage is TRBV3-1 and J usage is TRBJ1-2; D is unresolved. V was trimmed by 0 bases and J by 6 bases, leaving 8 bases between them. Looked up from germline, CDR1 is LGHDT and CDR2 is YNNKEL (reference sequence). The CDR3 runs 13 residues. The CDR3 here is CASSQDEGHGYTF. The CDR3 DNA follows: TGTGCCAGCAGCCAAGATGAGGGTCATGGCTACACCTTC.

Comment on this clonotype: One end of the junction does not line up with germline, which may come from a read error. This rearrangement joins TRBV11-1 to TRBJ2-1, with TRBD2 matching 15 bases. Germline V lookup: CDR1 SGHAT, CDR2 FQDESV (reference sequence). This CDR3 has 18 amino acids. The DNA of the CDR3 is TGTGCCAGCAGCTCCGGGACTAGCGGGGGGCATACCCTCAATGAGCAGCTCTTC. Protein sequence: CASSSGTSGGHTLNEQLF.

This clonotype was counted ten times or more. The rearrangement links TRBV11-2 to TRBJ2-7, with a tentative D call TRBD2 (5 bases). The CDR3 is made up of 15 amino acids. Between the trimmed V and J ends, which lost 5 bases and 3 bases, there was a span of 17 bases. Germline lookup yields CDR1 SGHAT and CDR2 FQNNGV. CDR3 DNA sequence: TGTGCCAGCAGCACTGACGCGCCGGGGTTCTACGAGCAGTACTTC. Protein sequence: CASSTDAPGFYEQYF.

The rearrangement uses TRBV5-1 and TRBJ2-5; unclear D gene. The CDR3 is 15 amino acids. Germline CDR1 reads SGHRS; CDR2 reads YFSETQ. Trimming shortened V by 1 base and J by 1 base, and 11 bases separated the two germline ends. The CDR3 loop reads CASSLIGRPQETQYF. The CDR3 DNA is TGCGCCAGCAGCTTGATTGGCAGACCCCAAGAGACCCAGTACTTC. Full variable domain (outside the CDR3, taken from reference TRBV5-1 and TRBJ2-5): KAGVTQTPRYLIKTRGQQVTLSCSPISGHRSVSWYQQTPGQGLQFLFEYFSETQRNKGNFPGRFSGRQFSNSRSEMNVSTLELGDSALYLCASSLIGRPQETQYFGPGTRLLVL.

In DNA form, the CDR3 reads TGTGCCAGCAGTTACTCGGGAGGCCAGGACGAGCAGTACTTC. Protein product: CASSYSGGQDEQYF. The chain recombines TRBV12-3 or TRBV12-4 with TRBJ2-7; TRBD2 aligns across 7 bases. V shed 4 bases and J 5 bases; nucleotides not matched to a gene: 8. The CDR3 is 14 amino acids.

This clonotype was observed a handful of times. The J gene is TRBJ1-1, the V gene TRBV12-3 or TRBV12-4, with TRBD1 identical over 8 bases. With 2 bases clipped from V and 2 bases from J, the junction kept 7 bases outside the gene matches. There are 16 residues in the CDR3. This CDR3 is CASSLPIGQGNTEAFF. In DNA, the CDR3 is TGTGCCAGCAGTTTACCAATAGGACAGGGAAACACTGAAGCTTTCTTT.

The rearrangement links TRBV7-2 to TRBJ2-1, with D hard to call. The CDR3 is 14 amino acids. Germline CDR1 and CDR2: SGHTA and FQGNSA. Trimming stripped 1 base from V and 10 bases from J, with 14 bases between. CDR3 in amino acids: CASSLDGVPPEQFF. The CDR3 DNA reads as TGTGCCAGCAGCTTAGATGGGGTTCCGCCCGAGCAGTTCTTC.

This chain connects TRBV7-2 to TRBJ1-5, with TRBD1 as a possible D gene (5 bases). The germline CDR1 and CDR2 sequences are SGHTA and FQGNSA. CDR3 size: 14 residues. V was shortened by 2 bases and J by 5 bases, with 10 bases between the two germline ends. Here the CDR3 reads CASSLNEGYQPQHF. The CDR3 coding sequence is TGTGCCAGCAGCTTAAATGAGGGGTATCAGCCCCAGCATTTT.

This chain uses TRBV18 with TRBJ2-7; D call uncertain. CDR1 and CDR2 (germline): KGHSH, LQKENI. CDR3 length equals 13 residues. V was trimmed by 5 bases and J by 4 bases, leaving 12 bases between them. CDR3: CASSTLDAYEQYF. The CDR3, as DNA: TGTGCCAGCTCAACTCTAGACGCATACGAGCAGTACTTC.

The table lists this clonotype with a few counts. The rearrangement joins TRBV30 to TRBJ1-4; a possible D gene is TRBD1 (6 bases). This CDR3 spans 13 amino acids. The germline CDR1 and CDR2 sequences are GTSNPN and SVGIG (reference sequence). The V end lost 4 bases, the J end lost 5 bases, and 11 bases lay between the germline ends. The CDR3 DNA reads TGTGCCTGGACCAGGGGCGGGAATGAAAAACTGTTTTTT. Its protein product is CAWTRGGNEKLFF.

The chain carries TRBV6-2 or TRBV6-3 and TRBJ2-2; the D gene is possibly TRBD2 (5 bases). The CDR3 has 16 residues. Trimming removed 2 bases at V and 0 bases at J, with 10 bases between. The germline V gene encodes CDR1 MNHEY and CDR2 SVGEGT. Here the CDR3 reads CASSYARTANTGELFF. In DNA, the CDR3 is TGTGCCAGCAGTTACGCGAGGACTGCGAACACCGGGGAGCTGTTTTTT.

This clonotype was observed at least ten times. The rearrangement joins TRBV27 to TRBJ1-4, with a possible D match to TRBD1 (6 bases). The CDR3 loop spans 15 amino acids. The germline gives CDR1 MNHEY, CDR2 SMNVEV (reference sequence). Deletions cut 5 bases from V and 0 bases from J, with 10 bases between. The CDR3: CASSRTAATNEKLFF. CDR3 nucleotides: TGTGCCAGCAGTCGGACAGCCGCAACTAATGAAAAACTGTTTTTT.

This rearrangement joins TRBV6-1 to TRBJ1-3; D is possibly TRBD1 (5 bases). This CDR3 is built from 15 residues. Germline V CDR1 and CDR2: MNHNS, SASEGT. Trimming stripped 7 bases from V and 1 base from J, with 14 bases between. As DNA, the CDR3 is TGTGCCAGCAAAATCACGGGGGGATCTGGAAACACCATATATTTT. It specifies CASKITGGSGNTIYF.

The chain has TRBV29-1 and TRBJ2-7; D may be TRBD1 (5 bases). V was clipped by 6 bases and J by 2 bases, with 23 bases between them. Per the germline V gene, CDR1 is SQVTM and CDR2 is ANQGSEA. CDR3 length equals 16 residues. CDR3 bases: TGCAGCGTCGGAAGGCATCCCGTGGGGCCCCCCTACGAGCAGTACTTC. As protein: CSVGRHPVGPPYEQYF.

There are a few counts of this clonotype. V is TRBV20-1 and J is TRBJ2-1; TRBD2 might be the D (6 bases). The CDR3 spans 14 residues. The germline V and J ends were trimmed by 6 bases and 7 bases, with 19 bases remaining between them. Germline values: CDR1 DFQATT, CDR2 SNEGSKA (reference sequence). The chain's CDR3 is CSALRSGVGNEQFF. The CDR3, as DNA: TGCAGTGCCCTGAGATCGGGAGTGGGGAATGAGCAGTTCTTC.